The subject of this entry is one T cell receptor (beta chain). Its antigen is still unknown. The sort gate was single viable CD3+CD4+CD8-CD45RO+ cells for memory CD4+ T cells. Germline CDR1 and CDR2: SGDLS and YYNGEE. This CDR3 is 15 amino acids long. The trim removed 3 bases at V and 1 base at J, leaving 3 bases unmatched. Here immunoSEQ multiplex PCR was the method, and the copy in TCRdb shows in-frame clones only, minus some. The sample comprises about 46,000 clones, around four fifths of which are singletons, and approximately 0.97% rests with the top ten. The data were obtained in a study of memory CD4+ T cells and cytomegalovirus serostatus. On the study more broadly: This sample comes from healthy Belgian adults, 9 CMV seropositive, roughly 22 seronegative. General study points: About two fifths of the roughly 160 known CMV-associated TCRbeta sequences appeared in CD4+ memory. CMV serostatus prediction reached median AUC 0.95, or 0.91 with US-trained model.

Sample: memory CD4+ T cells from blood. This sequence was found in an adult in good health and CMV-seronegative. This rearrangement joins TRBV9 to TRBJ2-5; 10 bases are a match to TRBD1. The CDR3 DNA sequence: TGTGCCAGCAGCGCTCGGACAGGGGGCCAAGAGACCCAGTACTTC. It translates to CASSARTGGQETQYF.